This TCR beta chain came from a study of CD8 T cells in Susac syndrome. Study information: At the time their blood was drawn, patients with Susac syndrome were either therapy-naive, on corticosteroids (with some of them also receiving intravenous immunoglobulin), or on intravenous immunoglobulin alone.

Trimming cost V 0 bases and J 0 bases, with 4 bases left between them. The CDR3 extends over 15 amino acids. CDR1 is KGHDR, CDR2 SFDVKD, per germline. RNA, at about 0.45 to 1 ug, was reverse transcribed with random hexamers. Amplification of TCR beta CDR3 was carried out by immunoSEQ multiplex PCR, which covered 54 Vbeta and 13 Jbeta segments. TCRdb reprocessed the immunoSEQ multiplex PCR reads with MiXCR, giving one entry per CDR3 protein. The data hold some 150,000 distinct CDR3 sequences, with under 97% observed a single time. In blood CD8+ and CD4+ T cells, TCR beta underwent sequencing. The receptor was derived from a human donor with Susac syndrome. Sequenced input: CD4+ T cells from PBMCs. The genes are TRBV24-1 and TRBJ2-2; D call uncertain. CDR3: CATSDLGSNTGELFF. The CDR3, as DNA: TGTGCCACCAGTGATTTGGGCTCGAACACCGGGGAGCTGTTTTTT.